Below are 5 T cell receptor beta chains sequenced from a single sample in a study of cytomegalovirus exposure and HLA in healthy donors. TCRdb's table, derived via immunoSEQ multiplex PCR, lists solely in-frame clones and lacks some. The data hold roughly 120,000 clones, with approximately 85% observed a single time. The sample consisted of PBMCs. These receptor sequences come from a man between 18 and 29 years old in good health and CMV-seronegative.

The rearrangement links TRBV6-6 to TRBJ1-2; no clear D. CDR3 length equals 13 residues. In germline, CDR1 is MNHNY, CDR2 SVGAGI (reference sequence). Trimming took off 6 bases at V and 10 bases at J, with 18 bases between the two ends. DNA of the CDR3: TGTGCCAGCAGGACCGACCGCGACAAGGACTACACCTTC. Translated, it gives CASRTDRDKDYTF.

This rearrangement joins TRBV6-6 to TRBJ2-2; TRBD2 aligns across 10 bases. This CDR3 is 16 amino acids long. Germline V gene data show CDR1 as MNHNY and CDR2 as SVGAGI (reference sequence). The V segment lost 5 bases and the J segment 2 bases; nucleotides outside the gene matches: 5. CDR3 in amino acids: CASSLLAGTNTGELFF. The DNA for the CDR3 is TGTGCCAGCAGTCTACTAGCGGGGACTAACACCGGGGAGCTGTTTTTT.

The V call is TRBV9, the J call TRBJ2-3; 12 bases agree with TRBD2. The CDR3 has 17 amino acids. Germline CDR1 is SGDLS and CDR2 is YYNGEE. The V segment lost 4 bases and the J segment 3 bases; nucleotides outside the gene matches: 9. The CDR3 sequence is CASSPNQLAGGTDTQYF. Here the CDR3 DNA reads TGTGCCAGCAGCCCTAACCAACTAGCGGGAGGAACAGATACGCAGTATTTT.

The chain has TRBV6-6 and TRBJ2-7; 11 bases map to TRBD2. The V segment lost 2 bases and the J segment 5 bases; nucleotides outside the gene matches: 5. The CDR3 sequence is 15 residues long. The germline gives CDR1 MNHNY, CDR2 SVGAGI (reference sequence). The CDR3: CASSYGGLAEDEQYF. CDR3 in DNA: TGTGCCAGCAGTTACGGGGGACTAGCGGAGGACGAGCAGTACTTC.

The genes are TRBV13 and TRBJ2-7; D is perhaps TRBD2 (7 bases). Between the trimmed V and J ends, which lost 5 bases and 5 bases, there was a span of 16 bases. There are 14 residues in the CDR3. Germline V gives CDR1 PRHDT, CDR2 FYEKMQ (reference sequence). Here the CDR3 reads CASSPRGASNEQYF. CDR3 DNA sequence: TGTGCCAGCAGCCCCCGGGGGGCCTCTAACGAGCAGTACTTC.